This T cell receptor beta chain was profiled in a study of blood T cell repertoires in COVID-19. Looked up from germline, CDR1 is MNHEY and CDR2 is SMNVEV (reference sequence). The CDR3 spans 16 residues. The germline V and J ends were trimmed by 0 bases and 1 base, with 10 bases remaining between them. Authors' analysis steps: The authors estimated nucleated cell counts from reference gene primer amplification. Method: immunoSEQ multiplex PCR; TCRdb's copy keeps in-frame clones and lacks some. The V and J calls and the clone size are those of that table, but D and trimming were determined from the DNA. There are around 280,000 clones in the sample; roughly nine tenths occur only once, and 2% to 2.5% lies in the top ten.

Sequencing was done on a sample of peripheral blood. This sequence was found in a woman aged 50 to 60 who had recovered from COVID-19. V gene TRBV27 combines with J gene TRBJ2-1, with D possibly TRBD2 on 5 matching bases. CDR3 loop: CASSLSPRTSYNEQFF. The CDR3 DNA follows: TGTGCCAGCAGTTTATCCCCACGGACTTCCTACAATGAGCAGTTCTTC.